Below, 19 T cell receptor beta chains from the same sample are listed, as sequenced in a study of naive and memory T cell subsets. A UMI-containing oligonucleotide was joined by 3' ligation to the TCR cDNA template. Four PCR rounds used nested alpha and beta constant region primers plus the SP2 primer. MiXCR, run by TCRdb on the 5' RACE reads, gives a single entry per CDR3 protein. The sample has 55,000 to 65,000 distinct CDR3 sequences, approximately 8.5% seen once. The origin of the receptors is a female donor in good health.

The table lists this clonotype with many counts. This chain uses TRBV29-1 with TRBJ1-1; no clear D gene. Germline CDR1 is SQVTM and CDR2 is ANQGSEA. V was pared by 5 bases and J by 1 base, with 5 bases between. This CDR3 has 11 amino acids. CDR3 DNA: TGCAGCGTTCGAACGAACACTGAAGCTTTCTTT. It specifies CSVRTNTEAFF.

This clonotype was picked up a small number of times. The chain links TRBV29-1 to TRBJ2-3; maybe TRBD2 (6 bases). Trimming shortened V by 3 bases and J by 4 bases, and 8 bases separated the two germline ends. The CDR3 is made up of 12 amino acids. CDR1 is SQVTM and CDR2 is ANQGSEA in the germline V gene. CDR3 bases: TGCAGCGTTGACAGGGAGGCAGATACGCAGTATTTT. Translation: CSVDREADTQYF.

This clonotype was seen more than once but under ten times. The chain combines TRBV19 with TRBJ2-1; TRBD1 agrees at 7 bases. Unmatched junction bases numbered 4, after V lost 4 bases and J lost 4 bases. The CDR3 covers 14 residues. Germline V lookup: CDR1 LNHDA, CDR2 SQIVND (reference sequence). The chain's CDR3 is CASSTGQEYNEQFF. DNA of the CDR3: TGTGCCAGTAGTACCGGACAGGAATACAATGAGCAGTTCTTC. The variable domain in full, completed from reference TRBV19 and TRBJ2-1, reads DGGITQSPKYLFRKEGQNVTLSCEQNLNHDAMYWYRQDPGQGLRLIYYSQIVNDFQKGDIAEGYSVSREKKESFPLTVTSAQKNPTAFYLCASSTGQEYNEQFFGPGTRLTVL.

The table lists this clonotype with many counts. V is TRBV27 and J is TRBJ1-4; D uncertain. Trimming pared 5 bases from V and 4 bases from J, leaving 14 bases between. The germline V gene encodes CDR1 MNHEY and CDR2 SMNVEV (reference sequence). CDR3 length equals 15 residues. CDR3 DNA sequence: TGTGCCAGCAGTAGGGCCCAGGCCGTTAATGAAAAACTGTTTTTT. Protein sequence: CASSRAQAVNEKLFF.

This clonotype was seen at least ten times. The chain recombines TRBV12-3 or TRBV12-4 with TRBJ1-2; D is undetermined. The CDR3 spans 11 residues. With 4 bases removed from V and 8 bases from J, the gap between germline ends came to 8 bases. The CDR3, as DNA: TGTGCCAGCAGTTCGTCAGTCGGCTACACCTTC. This sequence encodes CASSSSVGYTF.

This clonotype showed up many times. The gene calls are TRBV20-1 and TRBJ1-1, with D hard to call. The CDR3 is 15 residues long. Trimming left V 1 base short and J 1 base short, with 13 bases between. The germline V gene has CDR1 DFQATT and CDR2 SNEGSKA (reference sequence). Here the CDR3 DNA reads TGCAGTGCTAGAGGAGGTGGTTTCGGGAACACTGAAGCTTTCTTT. Residues: CSARGGGFGNTEAFF.

With respect to this clonotype: A much bigger clone sits one base away, suggesting this may be a read error. The V call is TRBV20-1, the J call TRBJ2-3; maybe TRBD2 (5 bases). V lost 5 bases, J lost 0 bases, and 18 bases lay in between. The CDR3 is made up of 16 amino acids. CDR1 is DFQATT and CDR2 is SNEGSKA in the germline V gene (reference sequence). The CDR3 DNA follows: TGCAGTGCTCTATGGGTTGGGCTAGCCAGCACAGATACGCAGTATTTT. Protein: CSALWVGLASTDTQYF.

In this sample, this clonotype turned up a few times. The chain couples TRBV6-5 to TRBJ2-5; 8 positions match TRBD1. CDR1 is MNHEY, CDR2 SVGAGI, per germline. The CDR3 is 15 residues long. V was clipped by 4 bases and J by 2 bases; unmatched bases: 6. The CDR3 bases are TGTGCCAGCAGTTTTGCCAGGGGGCAACAAGAGACCCAGTACTTC. This codes for CASSFARGQQETQYF.

The V gene is TRBV6-1, the J gene TRBJ2-3; possible D gene TRBD2, 6 bases. The CDR3 has 13 amino acids. V lost 8 bases and J lost 5, with 14 bases in between. Looked up from germline, CDR1 is MNHNS and CDR2 is SASEGT. Here the CDR3 reads CASGSSGGDTQYF. As DNA, the CDR3 is TGTGCCAGCGGGTCCTCCGGGGGAGATACGCAGTATTTT.

This clonotype was observed at least ten times. The chain links TRBV29-1 to TRBJ1-1; D is possibly TRBD1 (5 bases). Germline V lookup: CDR1 SQVTM, CDR2 ANQGSEA. This CDR3 is built from 14 residues. Deletions cut 7 bases from V and 4 bases from J, with 19 bases between. CDR3 residues: CSAAEQESGTEAFF. The CDR3 DNA is TGCAGCGCTGCTGAACAGGAGTCTGGCACTGAAGCTTTCTTT.

The V and J genes are TRBV12-3 or TRBV12-4 and TRBJ1-1; no firm D call. There are 13 residues in the CDR3. V was trimmed by 3 bases and J by 11 bases, leaving 16 bases between them. CDR3 in DNA: TGTGCCAGCAGTTTTTTGGCTGACGGGCAGGCTTTCTTT. It is translated as CASSFLADGQAFF.

V and J are TRBV2 and TRBJ2-2; 10 bases fit TRBD2. The J segment lost 6 bases and the V segment lost 6 bases, leaving 7 bases of the junction unmatched. The CDR3 length is 15 residues. The V gene's germline CDR1 is SNHLY and CDR2 FYNNEI. This CDR3 is CASSASGSRAGELFF. The CDR3 bases are TGTGCCAGCAGCGCTAGCGGGAGTAGGGCCGGGGAGCTGTTTTTT.

This clonotype has at least ten counts. The chain joins TRBV7-9 to TRBJ1-5; D not resolved. Trimming left V 4 bases short and J 4 bases short, with 14 bases between. Germline V gene data show CDR1 as SEHNR and CDR2 as FQNEAQ (reference sequence). CDR3 length: 15 amino acids. The CDR3 DNA sequence: TGTGCCAGCAGCTCCGGGAGGGCTTTAAATCAGCCCCAGCATTTT. Protein sequence: CASSSGRALNQPQHF. Complete variable domain (other parts from reference TRBV7-9 and TRBJ1-5): DTGVSQNPRHKITKRGQNVTFRCDPISEHNRLYWYRQTLGQGPEFLTYFQNEAQLEKSRLLSDRFSAERPKGSFSTLEIQRTEQGDSAMYLCASSSGRALNQPQHFGDGTRLSIL.

V usage is TRBV7-9 and J usage is TRBJ2-2; no firm D call. Trimming removed 7 bases from V and 5 bases from J, with 11 bases in between. There are 13 residues in the CDR3. Per germline, CDR1 SEHNR and CDR2 FQNEAQ (reference sequence). This CDR3 reads CASTPPITGELFF. The CDR3 DNA is TGTGCCAGCACTCCCCCCATTACCGGGGAGCTGTTTTTT.

Regarding this clonotype: Just one base apart from a much larger clone, this may be a read error. This rearrangement joins TRBV4-2 to TRBJ2-7; D might be TRBD2 (5 bases). This CDR3 is built from 15 residues. Between the trimmed V and J ends, which lost 1 base and 5 bases, there was a span of 15 bases. CDR1 LGHNA and CDR2 YNFKEQ come from the germline V gene. CDR3 residues: CASSQGNQPGNEQYF. The CDR3, as DNA: TGTGCCAGCAGCCAAGGGAACCAACCGGGGAACGAGCAGTACTTC.

For this clonotype: A junction boundary mismatches the germline segment, possibly from a read error. V and J are TRBV7-7 and TRBJ2-5, with D possibly matching TRBD1 (5 bases). Germline assignment: CDR1 SSHAT and CDR2 FNYEAQ (reference sequence). The CDR3 consists of 13 residues. This CDR3 reads CASSLGVGETQYF. DNA of the CDR3: TGTGCTAGCAGCCTAGGGGTAGGAGAGACCCAGTACTTC.

This clonotype was observed a few times. The chain links TRBV6-5 to TRBJ1-5; 7 bases agree with TRBD1. Germline V gene lookup returns CDR1 MNHEY and CDR2 SVGAGI. V shed 6 bases, J shed 7 bases, and the junction held 12 bases outside the gene matches. This CDR3 contains 15 residues. The CDR3: CASSRNRGQGQPQHF. DNA for the CDR3: TGTGCCAGCAGCAGGAACAGGGGTCAAGGGCAGCCCCAGCATTTT.

This clonotype was detected a few times. V gene TRBV12-3 or TRBV12-4 combines with J gene TRBJ2-1; D ambiguous. V lost 2 bases to trimming and J lost 8 bases, with 7 bases between them. This CDR3 is 12 amino acids long. The CDR3 here is CASSLFGYEQFF. CDR3 bases: TGTGCCAGCAGTTTATTCGGGTATGAGCAGTTCTTC.

Worth noting for this clonotype: A much larger clone is a single base away; this may be a read error. The chain links TRBV15 to TRBJ2-3; D not resolved. Between the trimmed V and J ends, which lost 0 bases and 0 bases, there was a span of 10 bases. This CDR3 contains 16 residues. In germline, CDR1 is LNHNV, CDR2 YYDKDF (reference sequence). DNA of the CDR3: TGTGCCACCAGCAGAGACAGTCTCTTTAGCACAGATACGCAGTATTTT. Residues: CATSRDSLFSTDTQYF.